The next 23 T cell receptor beta chains were all read from a single sample in a study of T cell responses to AZD1222 COVID-19 vaccine. Using immunoSEQ multiplex PCR, the repertoire was profiled, and TCRdb retains in-frame clones only, with some absent. The sample lists tens of thousands of clones, 84% occurring once. The sample consisted of peripheral blood, taken on day 0 of AZD1222 vaccination. The receptors originated from an adult in good health.

The rearrangement joins TRBV29-1 to TRBJ2-1; perhaps D is TRBD1 or TRBD2 (5 bases each). The CDR3 contains 14 residues. V was pared by 3 bases and J by 8 bases, with 17 bases between. The germline V gene encodes CDR1 SQVTM and CDR2 ANQGSEA. The DNA of the CDR3 is TGCAGCGTTGATCGAGGGCTGGGACGGGATGAGCAGTTCTTC. Protein sequence: CSVDRGLGRDEQFF.

The chain employs TRBV5-6 and TRBJ2-7; no clear D. The V gene lost 0 bases and the J gene lost 3 bases, with 10 bases spanning the gap. Germline assignment: CDR1 SGHDT and CDR2 YYEEEE. The CDR3 extends over 14 amino acids. Here the CDR3 reads CASSLVRSNYEQYF. The DNA for the CDR3 is TGTGCCAGCAGCTTGGTCAGGTCTAACTACGAGCAGTACTTC.

This chain links TRBV3-1 (or the pseudogene TRBV3-2) with TRBJ2-7, with TRBD1 matching 7 bases. There are 15 residues in the CDR3. Looked up from germline, CDR1 is LGHDT and CDR2 is YNNKEL (reference sequence). Unmatched junction bases numbered 6, after V lost 0 bases and J lost 4 bases. In DNA, the CDR3 is TGTGCCAGCAGCCAAGAATTATACAGGGGTTACGAGCAGTACTTC. As protein: CASSQELYRGYEQYF.

This chain uses TRBV19 with TRBJ1-5; D is ambiguous. The germline CDR1 and CDR2 sequences are LNHDA and SQIVND (reference sequence). This CDR3 region has 17 residues. The V and J ends lost 3 bases and 6 bases respectively, with 21 bases between them. The CDR3 DNA follows: TGTGCCAGTAGTATTTATCCCGGACTGTCTCCCGGTCAGCCCCAGCATTTT. Its protein product is CASSIYPGLSPGQPQHF.

The genes are TRBV6-4 and TRBJ2-1; D gene uncertain. Trimming stripped 8 bases from V and 0 bases from J, with 14 bases between. The CDR3 totals 15 residues. In germline, CDR1 is MRHNA, CDR2 SNTAGT. The CDR3 nucleotides are TGTGCCAGCGGGAAGATGAGAAGCTCCTACAATGAGCAGTTCTTC. Translation gives CASGKMRSSYNEQFF.

The genes are TRBV5-6 and TRBJ2-3; 7 bases align to TRBD1. Germline V gene data show CDR1 as SGHDT and CDR2 as YYEEEE. Trimming took 3 bases from V and 6 from J; bases not matched to a gene: 10. CDR3 size: 15 residues. The CDR3 nucleotides read TGTGCCAGCAGCTCCGGACAGGAGATGAGGGATACGCAGTATTTT. Translated, it gives CASSSGQEMRDTQYF.

This rearrangement joins TRBV21-1 to TRBJ1-4; the tabulated D call, TRBD1, remains unverified against the DNA. TRBV21-1 is flagged as a pseudogene. The length of the CDR3 is 15 residues. CDR3 loop: CASSKWDRVYEKLFF. For the CDR3, the DNA is TGTGCCAGCAGCAAATGGGACAGGGTATACGAAAAACTGTTTTTT.

This clone has just a few counts. V is TRBV9 and J is TRBJ1-3; no definite D call. The CDR3 is 15 amino acids. Germline V CDR1 and CDR2: SGDLS, YYNGEE. Trimming cost V 0 bases and J 4 bases, with 11 bases left between them. The chain's CDR3 is CASSVEPGSGNTIYF. For the CDR3, the DNA is TGTGCCAGCAGCGTAGAGCCAGGATCGGGAAACACCATATATTTT.

This clone was seen only once. V and J are TRBV27 and TRBJ2-7; 11 nucleotides align to TRBD1. Trimming removed 5 bases from V and 2 bases from J; junction bases left unmatched: 2. CDR1 is MNHEY and CDR2 is SMNVEV in the germline V gene (reference sequence). The CDR3 is 14 residues long. The CDR3 DNA reads as TGTGCCAGCAGTCCGGACAGGGGGCCCTACGAGCAGTACTTC. This translates into CASSPDRGPYEQYF.

This clone was found a few times. The genes are TRBV5-6 and TRBJ1-5; D not resolved. In germline, CDR1 is SGHDT, CDR2 YYEEEE. The CDR3 loop spans 13 amino acids. Trimming cost V 4 bases and J 4 bases, with 9 bases left between them. CDR3 in DNA: TGTGCCAGCAGCCTCGACACTAATCAGCCCCAGCATTTT. Its protein is CASSLDTNQPQHF.

The CDR3 DNA reads as TGTGCCAGCAGCTTGGACTGGACAGGGGCTGGCTATGGCTACACCTTC. The encoded protein is CASSLDWTGAGYGYTF. This chain links TRBV7-8 with TRBJ1-2; 9 bases are a match to TRBD1. Losses at the gene ends were 3 bases for V and 4 bases for J; bases not matched to a gene: 9. Germline V CDR1 and CDR2: SGHVS, FQNEAQ. The CDR3 loop spans 16 amino acids.

The chain is built from TRBV28 and TRBJ2-1; TRBD2 matches 8 bases. CDR1 and CDR2 from the germline V gene are MDHEN and SYDVKM. The CDR3 is 15 residues long. Losses at the gene ends were 4 bases for V and 3 bases for J; bases not matched to a gene: 5. CDR3 in amino acids: CASSSFSGVYNEQFF. CDR3 sequence (DNA): TGTGCCAGCAGTTCTTTTAGCGGGGTCTACAATGAGCAGTTCTTC.

The V and J genes are TRBV9 and TRBJ1-2; D is perhaps TRBD1 (5 bases). The CDR3 totals 14 residues. CDR1 and CDR2 (germline): SGDLS, YYNGEE. Trimming stripped 4 bases from V and 3 bases from J, with 13 bases between. CDR3 in DNA: TGTGCCAGCAGCCCGCAGTGGGACTACTATGGCTACACCTTC. Its translation is CASSPQWDYYGYTF.

The J gene is TRBJ1-2, the V gene TRBV19; perhaps TRBD1 as D (5 bases). Looked up from germline, CDR1 is LNHDA and CDR2 is SQIVND (reference sequence). V dropped 5 bases and J dropped 5 bases, with 18 bases sitting between them. CDR3 length equals 15 residues. Written as DNA, the CDR3 is TGTGCCAGTAGTTCCCTGGGACCCCGTGCGTATGGCTACACCTTC. Its protein product is CASSSLGPRAYGYTF.

The CDR3 region has the DNA TGTGCCAGCAGTCTTAGTGTAGATAATGAAAAACTGTTTTTT. This encodes CASSLSVDNEKLFF. The chain couples TRBV27 to TRBJ1-4, with D unclear. The V end was cut by 5 bases, the J end by 4 bases, with 11 bases between. This CDR3 comprises 14 residues. CDR1 MNHEY and CDR2 SMNVEV come from the germline V gene (reference sequence).

This clone was seen just once. The chain uses TRBV4-3 and TRBJ2-2; tentatively, D is TRBD1 (5 bases). Trimming removed 2 bases from V and 4 bases from J, with 5 bases in between. This CDR3 region has 13 residues. Germline V gene sequence: CDR1 LGHNA, CDR2 YSLEER. The CDR3 coding sequence is TGCGCCAGCAGCCAACAGGGCACCGGGGAGCTGTTTTTT. Amino acids: CASSQQGTGELFF.

The V call is TRBV18, the J call TRBJ1-2, with D tentatively TRBD1 (5 bases). Between the trimmed V and J ends, which lost 2 bases and 4 bases, there was a span of 17 bases. The CDR3 covers 16 residues. Germline CDR1 is KGHSH and CDR2 is LQKENI. CDR3 protein: CASSPGTGHIGYGYTF. In DNA, the CDR3 is TGTGCCAGCTCACCAGGTACAGGACACATTGGCTATGGCTACACCTTC. Using reference TRBV18 and TRBJ1-2 for the parts outside the CDR3, the full variable domain is NAGVMQNPRHLVRRRGQEARLRCSPMKGHSHVYWYRQLPEEGLKFMVYLQKENIIDESGMPKERFSAEFPKEGPSILRIQQVVRGDSAAYFCASSPGTGHIGYGYTFGSGTRLTVV.

This chain connects TRBV6-5 to TRBJ2-7; D possibly corresponds to TRBD1 (5 bases). The CDR3 runs to 14 residues. Germline V gene sequence: CDR1 MNHEY, CDR2 SVGAGI. V lost 4 bases and J 3 bases, leaving 13 bases between the germline ends. Written as DNA, the CDR3 is TGTGCCAGCAGTTCCCCAGGGTCCCACTACGAGCAGTACTTC. Translating gives CASSSPGSHYEQYF.

The gene calls are TRBV7-9 and TRBJ1-5, with D maybe TRBD1 (5 bases). V dropped 5 bases and J dropped 7 bases, with 15 bases sitting between them. CDR1 SEHNR and CDR2 FQNEAQ come from the germline V gene (reference sequence). The CDR3 contains 14 residues. CDR3 loop: CASSRGEGRQPQHF. Written as DNA, the CDR3 is TGTGCCAGCAGCAGGGGCGAGGGTAGACAGCCCCAGCATTTT. Filled out from reference TRBV7-9 and TRBJ1-5, the complete variable domain reads DTGVSQNPRHKITKRGQNVTFRCDPISEHNRLYWYRQTLGQGPEFLTYFQNEAQLEKSRLLSDRFSAERPKGSFSTLEIQRTEQGDSAMYLCASSRGEGRQPQHFGDGTRLSIL.

This chain uses TRBV5-4 with TRBJ2-1, with 7 positions matching TRBD2. CDR3 length: 14 amino acids. The V gene's germline CDR1 is SGHNT and CDR2 YYREEE (reference sequence). Losses at the gene ends were 3 bases for V and 9 bases for J; bases not matched to a gene: 9. This chain's CDR3 is CASSSTWDYGEQFF. CDR3 nucleotide sequence: TGTGCCAGCAGCTCTACATGGGACTACGGTGAGCAGTTCTTC.

This chain links TRBV2 with TRBJ2-1; D ambiguous. Germline V gene sequence: CDR1 SNHLY, CDR2 FYNNEI. Trimming removed 4 bases at V and 2 bases at J, with 12 bases between. The CDR3 totals 15 residues. The CDR3 here is CASSATLGTYNEQFF. The CDR3 DNA follows: TGTGCCAGCAGTGCTACACTGGGAACCTACAATGAGCAGTTCTTC.

This chain links TRBV6-6 with TRBJ1-2; D may be TRBD1 (5 bases). Trimming shortened V by 5 bases and J by 8 bases, and 12 bases separated the two germline ends. CDR3 length: 12 amino acids. CDR1 MNHNY and CDR2 SVGAGI come from the germline V gene (reference sequence). In nucleotides, the CDR3 is TGTGCCAGCAGTCTACCGGGACTCGGCTACACCTTC. The encoded protein is CASSLPGLGYTF.

The chain recombines TRBV28 with TRBJ2-6; D is ambiguous. Trimming stripped 5 bases from V and 4 bases from J, with 9 bases between. CDR1 and CDR2 from the germline V gene are MDHEN and SYDVKM. This CDR3 contains 14 residues. The CDR3 region is CASSQEPGANVLTF. CDR3 in DNA: TGTGCCAGCAGTCAGGAGCCCGGGGCCAACGTCCTGACTTTC.